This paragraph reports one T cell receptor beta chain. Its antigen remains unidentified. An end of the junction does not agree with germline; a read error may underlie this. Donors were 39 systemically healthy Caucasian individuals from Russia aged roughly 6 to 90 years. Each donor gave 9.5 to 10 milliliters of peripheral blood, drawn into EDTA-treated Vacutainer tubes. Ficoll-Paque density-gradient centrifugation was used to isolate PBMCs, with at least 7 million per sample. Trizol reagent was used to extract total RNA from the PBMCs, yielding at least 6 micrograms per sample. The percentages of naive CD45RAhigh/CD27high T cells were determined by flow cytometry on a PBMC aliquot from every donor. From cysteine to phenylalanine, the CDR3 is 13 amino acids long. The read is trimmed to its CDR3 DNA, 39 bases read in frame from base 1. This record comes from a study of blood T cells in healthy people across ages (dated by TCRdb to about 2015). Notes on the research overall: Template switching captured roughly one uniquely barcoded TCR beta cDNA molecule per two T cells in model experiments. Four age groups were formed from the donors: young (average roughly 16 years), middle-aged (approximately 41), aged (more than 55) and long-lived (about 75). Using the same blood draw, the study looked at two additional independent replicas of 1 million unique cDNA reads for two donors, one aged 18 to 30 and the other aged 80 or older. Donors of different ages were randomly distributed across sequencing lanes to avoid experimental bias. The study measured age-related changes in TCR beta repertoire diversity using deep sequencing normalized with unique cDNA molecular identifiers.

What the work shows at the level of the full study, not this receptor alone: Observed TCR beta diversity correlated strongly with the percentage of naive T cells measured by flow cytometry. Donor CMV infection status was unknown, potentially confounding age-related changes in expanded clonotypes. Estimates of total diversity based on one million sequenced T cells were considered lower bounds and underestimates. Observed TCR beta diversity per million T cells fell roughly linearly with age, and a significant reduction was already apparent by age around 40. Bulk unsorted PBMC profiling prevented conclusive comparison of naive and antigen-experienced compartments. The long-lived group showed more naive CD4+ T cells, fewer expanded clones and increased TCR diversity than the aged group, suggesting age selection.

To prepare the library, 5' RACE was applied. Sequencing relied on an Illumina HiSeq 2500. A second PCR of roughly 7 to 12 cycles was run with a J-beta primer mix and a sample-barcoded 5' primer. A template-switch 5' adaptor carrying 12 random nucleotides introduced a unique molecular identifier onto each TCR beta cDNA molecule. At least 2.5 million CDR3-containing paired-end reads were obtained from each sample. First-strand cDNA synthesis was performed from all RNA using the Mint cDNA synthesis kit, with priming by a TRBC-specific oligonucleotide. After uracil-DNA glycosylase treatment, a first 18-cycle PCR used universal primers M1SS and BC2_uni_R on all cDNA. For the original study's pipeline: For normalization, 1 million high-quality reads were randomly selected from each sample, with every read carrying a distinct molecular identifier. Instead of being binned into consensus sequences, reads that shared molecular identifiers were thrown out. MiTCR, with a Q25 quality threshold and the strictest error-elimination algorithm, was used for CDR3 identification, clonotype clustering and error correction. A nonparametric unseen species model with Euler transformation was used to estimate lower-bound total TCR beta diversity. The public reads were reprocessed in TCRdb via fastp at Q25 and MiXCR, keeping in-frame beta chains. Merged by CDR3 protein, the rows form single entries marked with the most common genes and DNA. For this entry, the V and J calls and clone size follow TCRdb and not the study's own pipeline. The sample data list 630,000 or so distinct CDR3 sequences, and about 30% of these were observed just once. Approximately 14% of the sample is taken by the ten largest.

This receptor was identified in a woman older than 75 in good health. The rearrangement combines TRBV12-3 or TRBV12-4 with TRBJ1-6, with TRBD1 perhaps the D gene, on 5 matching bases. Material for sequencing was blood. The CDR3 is CASTPGLDSPPHF. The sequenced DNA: TGTGCCAGCACCCCGGGACTGGATTCACCCCCCCACTTT.